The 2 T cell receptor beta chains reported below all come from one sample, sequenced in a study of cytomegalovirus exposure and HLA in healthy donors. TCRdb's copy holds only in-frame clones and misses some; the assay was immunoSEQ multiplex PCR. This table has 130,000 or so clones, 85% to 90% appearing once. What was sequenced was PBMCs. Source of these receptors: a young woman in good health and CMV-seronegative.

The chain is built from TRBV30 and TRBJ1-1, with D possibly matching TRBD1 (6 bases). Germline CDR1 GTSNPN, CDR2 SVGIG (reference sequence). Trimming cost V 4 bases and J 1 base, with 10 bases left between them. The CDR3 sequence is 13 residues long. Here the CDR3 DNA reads TGTGCCTGGACTCGGGGACAGAACACTGAAGCTTTCTTT. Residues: CAWTRGQNTEAFF.

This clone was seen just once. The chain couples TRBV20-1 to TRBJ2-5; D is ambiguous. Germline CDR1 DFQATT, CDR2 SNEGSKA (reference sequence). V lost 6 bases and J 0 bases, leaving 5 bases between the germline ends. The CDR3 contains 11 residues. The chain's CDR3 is CSAAHQETQYF. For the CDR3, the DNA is TGCAGTGCCGCGCACCAAGAGACCCAGTACTTC.